The T cell receptor beta chain described here comes from a study of cytomegalovirus exposure and HLA in healthy donors. The CDR3 is 15 residues long. V was shortened by 0 bases and J by 6 bases, with 11 bases between the two germline ends. CDR1 MGHRA and CDR2 YSYEKL come from the germline V gene. In regard to this clone: Its antigen is undetermined.

Libraries were prepared by immunoSEQ multiplex PCR; TCRdb keeps only in-frame clonotypes and omits some of them. The sample contains approximately 220,000 clones, approximately 88% of which appear only once. Study-wide results and limits: Three chains linked to CMV were shown in vitro to be specific for CMV antigens.

Sequenced: PBMCs. V is TRBV4-1 and J is TRBJ2-2; maybe TRBD1 (5 bases). The sequence came from a woman aged 25 to 39 in good health and CMV-seropositive. CDR3 nucleotide sequence: TGCGCCAGCAGCCAAGACCTGGGGCCAGCCGGGGAGCTGTTTTTT. It yields the protein CASSQDLGPAGELFF.